One T cell receptor (beta chain) is described in this entry. Its matching antigen is unknown. Trimming shortened V by 2 bases and J by 8 bases, and 15 bases separated the two germline ends. The length of the CDR3 is 14 residues. CDR1 and CDR2 (germline): SEHNR, FQNEAQ (reference sequence). The data originate from a study of OX40 agonist ivuxolimab in advanced cancers. Study background: Ivuxolimab, which patients received intravenously every 2 weeks, was dosed at 0.01 to 10 mg/kg. Overall study findings and caveats: Among the least clonally expanded were partial responders at 0.1-3.0 mg/kg. Relative to CD4+ cells, CD8+ T cells on average had more expanded clones.

Some clones are missing from TCRdb's copy, which holds only in-frame ones; the method was immunoSEQ multiplex PCR. The table lists around 37,000 clones, 83% of them singletons, with 20% to 25% in the top ten. The starting material was CD4+ or CD8+ T cells sorted from blood, obtained in a trial of the OX40 agonist ivuxolimab. The chain combines TRBV7-9 with TRBJ1-1; D may be TRBD1 (5 bases). The clonotype was recovered from an adult with an advanced solid tumor such as melanoma, head and neck, liver or kidney cancer. CDR3 sequence reads: CASSLPQSQGEAFF. In DNA, the CDR3 is TGTGCCAGCAGCTTACCTCAATCTCAGGGAGAAGCTTTCTTT.